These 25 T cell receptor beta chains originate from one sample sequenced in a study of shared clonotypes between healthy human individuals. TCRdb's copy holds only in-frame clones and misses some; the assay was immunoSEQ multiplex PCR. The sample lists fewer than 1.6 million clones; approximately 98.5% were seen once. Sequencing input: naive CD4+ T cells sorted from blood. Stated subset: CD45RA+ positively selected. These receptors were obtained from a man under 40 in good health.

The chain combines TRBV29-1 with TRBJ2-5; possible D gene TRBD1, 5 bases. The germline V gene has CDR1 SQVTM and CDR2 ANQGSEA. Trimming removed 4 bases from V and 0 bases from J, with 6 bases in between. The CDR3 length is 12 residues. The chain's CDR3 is CSVGQYQETQYF. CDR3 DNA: TGCAGCGTTGGACAGTACCAAGAGACCCAGTACTTC.

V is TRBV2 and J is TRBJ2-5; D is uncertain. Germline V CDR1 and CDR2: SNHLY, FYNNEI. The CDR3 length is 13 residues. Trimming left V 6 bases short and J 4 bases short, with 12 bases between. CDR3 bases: TGTGCCAGCAGGGGGTACCCGGGAGAGACCCAGTACTTC. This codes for CASRGYPGETQYF.

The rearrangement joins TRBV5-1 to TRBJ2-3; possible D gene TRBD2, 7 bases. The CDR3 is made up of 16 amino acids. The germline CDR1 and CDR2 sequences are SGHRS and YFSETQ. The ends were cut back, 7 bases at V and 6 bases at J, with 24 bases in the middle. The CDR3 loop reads CASSGGGGSGMDTQYF. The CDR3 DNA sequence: TGCGCCAGCTCCGGCGGGGGCGGGTCGGGGATGGATACGCAGTATTTT.

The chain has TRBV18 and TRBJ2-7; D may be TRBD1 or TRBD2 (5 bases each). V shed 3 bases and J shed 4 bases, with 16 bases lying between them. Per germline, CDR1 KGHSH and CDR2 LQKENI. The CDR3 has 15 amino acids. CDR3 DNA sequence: TGTGCCAGCTCACCCCTGCCGGGACCTTTATACGAGCAGTACTTC. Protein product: CASSPLPGPLYEQYF.

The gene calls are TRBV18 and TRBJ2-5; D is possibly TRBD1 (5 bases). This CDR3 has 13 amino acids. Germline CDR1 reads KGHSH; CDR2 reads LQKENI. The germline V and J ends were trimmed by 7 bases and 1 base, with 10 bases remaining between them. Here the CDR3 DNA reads TGTGCCAGCTTAAGGGGTAGCCAAGAGACCCAGTACTTC. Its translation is CASLRGSQETQYF. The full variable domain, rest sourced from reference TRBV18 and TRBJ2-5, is NAGVMQNPRHLVRRRGQEARLRCSPMKGHSHVYWYRQLPEEGLKFMVYLQKENIIDESGMPKERFSAEFPKEGPSILRIQQVVRGDSAAYFCASLRGSQETQYFGPGTRLLVL.

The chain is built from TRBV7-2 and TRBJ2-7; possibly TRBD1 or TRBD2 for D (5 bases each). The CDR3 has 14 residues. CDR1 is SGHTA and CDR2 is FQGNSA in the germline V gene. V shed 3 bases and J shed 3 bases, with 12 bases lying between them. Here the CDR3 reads CASSFRQGVYEQYF. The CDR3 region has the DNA TGTGCCAGCAGCTTCCGTCAGGGAGTCTACGAGCAGTACTTC.

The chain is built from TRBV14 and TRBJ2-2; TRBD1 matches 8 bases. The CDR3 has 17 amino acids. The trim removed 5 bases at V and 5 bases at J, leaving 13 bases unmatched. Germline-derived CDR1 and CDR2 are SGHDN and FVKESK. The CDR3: CASSGGGQDRPTGELFF. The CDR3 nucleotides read TGTGCCAGCAGCGGAGGGGGACAGGACAGGCCTACCGGGGAGCTGTTTTTT.

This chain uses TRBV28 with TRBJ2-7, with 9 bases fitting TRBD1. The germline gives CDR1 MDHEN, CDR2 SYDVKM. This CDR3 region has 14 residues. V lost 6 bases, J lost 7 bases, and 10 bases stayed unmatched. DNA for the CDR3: TGTGCCAGCAGACTCCGGGACAGGGTTTTAGAGCAGTACTTC. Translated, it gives CASRLRDRVLEQYF.

In DNA, the CDR3 is TGTGCCAGTAGTATGTGGGGGTTCACTGAAGCTTTCTTT. It codes for CASSMWGFTEAFF. The chain employs TRBV19 and TRBJ1-1; possibly TRBD1 for D (5 bases). V lost 3 bases and J lost 4, with 9 bases in between. This CDR3 spans 13 amino acids. The germline gives CDR1 LNHDA, CDR2 SQIVND (reference sequence).

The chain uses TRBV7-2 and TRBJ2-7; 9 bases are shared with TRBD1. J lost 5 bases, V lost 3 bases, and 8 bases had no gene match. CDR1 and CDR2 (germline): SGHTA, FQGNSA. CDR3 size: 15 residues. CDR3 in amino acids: CASSFFGQGYDEQYF. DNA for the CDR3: TGTGCCAGCAGCTTCTTCGGACAGGGGTACGACGAGCAGTACTTC.

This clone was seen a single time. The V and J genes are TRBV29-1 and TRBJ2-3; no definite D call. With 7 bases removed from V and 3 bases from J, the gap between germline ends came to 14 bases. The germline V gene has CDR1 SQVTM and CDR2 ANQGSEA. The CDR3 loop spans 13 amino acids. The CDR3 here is CSGLGPETDTQYF. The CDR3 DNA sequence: TGCAGCGGGCTGGGCCCCGAGACAGATACGCAGTATTTT.

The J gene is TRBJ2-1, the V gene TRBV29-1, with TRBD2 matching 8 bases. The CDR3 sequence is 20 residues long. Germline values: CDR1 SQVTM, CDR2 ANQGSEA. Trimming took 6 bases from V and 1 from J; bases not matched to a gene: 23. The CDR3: CSVRRKGGLSAGESYNEQFF. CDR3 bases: TGCAGCGTCCGTCGGAAAGGGGGGCTCTCAGCGGGAGAATCCTACAATGAGCAGTTCTTC.

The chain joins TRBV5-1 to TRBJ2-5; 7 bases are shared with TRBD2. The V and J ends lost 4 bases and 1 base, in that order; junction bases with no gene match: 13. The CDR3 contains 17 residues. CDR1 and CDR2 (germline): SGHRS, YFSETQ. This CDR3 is CASSPQVSSGAQETQYF. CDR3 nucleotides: TGCGCCAGCAGCCCGCAAGTTTCTAGCGGCGCCCAAGAGACCCAGTACTTC.

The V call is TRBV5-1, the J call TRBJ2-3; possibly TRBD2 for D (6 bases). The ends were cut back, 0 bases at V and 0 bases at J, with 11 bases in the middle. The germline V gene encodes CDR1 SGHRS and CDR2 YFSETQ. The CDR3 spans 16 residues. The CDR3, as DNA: TGCGCCAGCAGCTTGGCCTTGGGGACTAGCACAGATACGCAGTATTTT. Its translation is CASSLALGTSTDTQYF.

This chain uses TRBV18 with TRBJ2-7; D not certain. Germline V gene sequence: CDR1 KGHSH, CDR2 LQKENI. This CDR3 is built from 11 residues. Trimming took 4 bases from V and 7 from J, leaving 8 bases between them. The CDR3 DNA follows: TGTGCCAGCTCACGAGCCGAAGAGCAGTACTTC. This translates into CASSRAEEQYF.

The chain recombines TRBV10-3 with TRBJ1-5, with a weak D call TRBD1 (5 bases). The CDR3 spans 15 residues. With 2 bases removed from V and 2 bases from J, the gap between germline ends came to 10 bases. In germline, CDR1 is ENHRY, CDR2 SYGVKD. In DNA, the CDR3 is TGTGCCATCAGTGAGCCGGAGACAGGCAATCAGCCCCAGCATTTT. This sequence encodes CAISEPETGNQPQHF.

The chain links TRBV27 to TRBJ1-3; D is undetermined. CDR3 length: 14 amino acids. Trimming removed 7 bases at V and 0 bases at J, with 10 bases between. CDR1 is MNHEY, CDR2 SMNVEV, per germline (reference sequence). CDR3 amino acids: CASKPEFSGNTIYF. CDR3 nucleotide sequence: TGTGCCAGCAAGCCAGAGTTCTCTGGAAACACCATATATTTT.

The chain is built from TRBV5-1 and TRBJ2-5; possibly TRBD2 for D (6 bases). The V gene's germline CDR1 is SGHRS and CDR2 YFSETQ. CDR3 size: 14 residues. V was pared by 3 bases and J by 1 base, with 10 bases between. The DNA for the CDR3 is TGCGCCAGCAGCTATTTGACTAGCCAAGAGACCCAGTACTTC. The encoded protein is CASSYLTSQETQYF. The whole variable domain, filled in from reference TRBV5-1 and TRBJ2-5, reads KAGVTQTPRYLIKTRGQQVTLSCSPISGHRSVSWYQQTPGQGLQFLFEYFSETQRNKGNFPGRFSGRQFSNSRSEMNVSTLELGDSALYLCASSYLTSQETQYFGPGTRLLVL.

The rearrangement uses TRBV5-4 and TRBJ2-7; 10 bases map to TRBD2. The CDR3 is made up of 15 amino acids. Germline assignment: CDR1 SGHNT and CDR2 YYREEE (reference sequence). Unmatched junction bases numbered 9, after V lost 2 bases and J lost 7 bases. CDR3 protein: CASSFSLAGEREQYF. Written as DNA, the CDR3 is TGTGCCAGCAGCTTTAGCCTAGCGGGAGAGCGTGAGCAGTACTTC. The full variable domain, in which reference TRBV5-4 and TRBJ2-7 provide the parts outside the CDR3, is ETGVTQSPTHLIKTRGQQVTLRCSSQSGHNTVSWYQQALGQGPQFIFQYYREEENGRGNFPPRFSGLQFPNYSSELNVNALELDDSALYLCASSFSLAGEREQYFGPGTRLTVT.

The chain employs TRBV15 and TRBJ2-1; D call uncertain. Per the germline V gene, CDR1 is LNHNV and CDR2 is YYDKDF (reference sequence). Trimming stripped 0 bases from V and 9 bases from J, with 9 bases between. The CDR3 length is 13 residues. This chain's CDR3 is CATSRDRNGEQFF. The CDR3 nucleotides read TGTGCCACCAGCAGAGATCGGAACGGTGAGCAGTTCTTC.

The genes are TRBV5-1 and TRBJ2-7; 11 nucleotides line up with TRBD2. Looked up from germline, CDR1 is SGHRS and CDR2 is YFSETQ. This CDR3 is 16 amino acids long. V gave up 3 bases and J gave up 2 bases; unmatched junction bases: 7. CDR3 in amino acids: CASSYLPGLAAYEQYF. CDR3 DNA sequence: TGCGCCAGCAGCTATCTACCGGGACTAGCGGCCTACGAGCAGTACTTC.

The CDR3 DNA reads TGTGCCACCTGCGGGGACCGCCCGAACACTGAAGCTTTCTTT. The encoded protein is CATCGDRPNTEAFF. The chain carries TRBV15 and TRBJ1-1; a weak D match, TRBD1 (5 bases). The CDR3 runs to 14 residues. The V end lost 8 bases, the J end lost 1 base, and 14 bases lay between the germline ends. CDR1 LNHNV and CDR2 YYDKDF come from the germline V gene (reference sequence). Variable domain in full (rest from reference TRBV15 and TRBJ1-1): DAMVIQNPRYQVTQFGKPVTLSCSQTLNHNVMYWYQQKSSQAPKLLFHYYDKDFNNEADTPDNFQSRRPNTSFCFLDIRSPGLGDTAMYLCATCGDRPNTEAFFGQGTRLTVV.

The CDR3 DNA reads as TGCGCCAGCAGCTTGATGGGGACCACCGAAGAGACCCAGTACTTC. Protein sequence: CASSLMGTTEETQYF. The V gene is TRBV5-1, the J gene TRBJ2-5; D tentatively fits TRBD1 or TRBD2 (5 bases each). The V end lost 1 base, the J end lost 3 bases, and 13 bases lay between the germline ends. Looked up from germline, CDR1 is SGHRS and CDR2 is YFSETQ. The CDR3 has 15 residues.

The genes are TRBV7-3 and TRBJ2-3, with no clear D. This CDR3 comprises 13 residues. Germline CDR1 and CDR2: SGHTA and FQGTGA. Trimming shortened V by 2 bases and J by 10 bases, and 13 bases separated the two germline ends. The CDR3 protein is CASSLGRSASQYF. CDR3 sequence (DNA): TGTGCCAGCAGCTTAGGGCGAAGCGCGTCGCAGTATTTT.

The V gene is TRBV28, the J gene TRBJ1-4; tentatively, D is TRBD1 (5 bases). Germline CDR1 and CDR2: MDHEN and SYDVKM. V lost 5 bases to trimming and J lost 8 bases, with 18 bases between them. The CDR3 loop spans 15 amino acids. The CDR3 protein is CASSRHAGQEEKLFF. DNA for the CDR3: TGTGCCAGCAGTCGACACGCAGGGCAGGAGGAAAAACTGTTTTTT.